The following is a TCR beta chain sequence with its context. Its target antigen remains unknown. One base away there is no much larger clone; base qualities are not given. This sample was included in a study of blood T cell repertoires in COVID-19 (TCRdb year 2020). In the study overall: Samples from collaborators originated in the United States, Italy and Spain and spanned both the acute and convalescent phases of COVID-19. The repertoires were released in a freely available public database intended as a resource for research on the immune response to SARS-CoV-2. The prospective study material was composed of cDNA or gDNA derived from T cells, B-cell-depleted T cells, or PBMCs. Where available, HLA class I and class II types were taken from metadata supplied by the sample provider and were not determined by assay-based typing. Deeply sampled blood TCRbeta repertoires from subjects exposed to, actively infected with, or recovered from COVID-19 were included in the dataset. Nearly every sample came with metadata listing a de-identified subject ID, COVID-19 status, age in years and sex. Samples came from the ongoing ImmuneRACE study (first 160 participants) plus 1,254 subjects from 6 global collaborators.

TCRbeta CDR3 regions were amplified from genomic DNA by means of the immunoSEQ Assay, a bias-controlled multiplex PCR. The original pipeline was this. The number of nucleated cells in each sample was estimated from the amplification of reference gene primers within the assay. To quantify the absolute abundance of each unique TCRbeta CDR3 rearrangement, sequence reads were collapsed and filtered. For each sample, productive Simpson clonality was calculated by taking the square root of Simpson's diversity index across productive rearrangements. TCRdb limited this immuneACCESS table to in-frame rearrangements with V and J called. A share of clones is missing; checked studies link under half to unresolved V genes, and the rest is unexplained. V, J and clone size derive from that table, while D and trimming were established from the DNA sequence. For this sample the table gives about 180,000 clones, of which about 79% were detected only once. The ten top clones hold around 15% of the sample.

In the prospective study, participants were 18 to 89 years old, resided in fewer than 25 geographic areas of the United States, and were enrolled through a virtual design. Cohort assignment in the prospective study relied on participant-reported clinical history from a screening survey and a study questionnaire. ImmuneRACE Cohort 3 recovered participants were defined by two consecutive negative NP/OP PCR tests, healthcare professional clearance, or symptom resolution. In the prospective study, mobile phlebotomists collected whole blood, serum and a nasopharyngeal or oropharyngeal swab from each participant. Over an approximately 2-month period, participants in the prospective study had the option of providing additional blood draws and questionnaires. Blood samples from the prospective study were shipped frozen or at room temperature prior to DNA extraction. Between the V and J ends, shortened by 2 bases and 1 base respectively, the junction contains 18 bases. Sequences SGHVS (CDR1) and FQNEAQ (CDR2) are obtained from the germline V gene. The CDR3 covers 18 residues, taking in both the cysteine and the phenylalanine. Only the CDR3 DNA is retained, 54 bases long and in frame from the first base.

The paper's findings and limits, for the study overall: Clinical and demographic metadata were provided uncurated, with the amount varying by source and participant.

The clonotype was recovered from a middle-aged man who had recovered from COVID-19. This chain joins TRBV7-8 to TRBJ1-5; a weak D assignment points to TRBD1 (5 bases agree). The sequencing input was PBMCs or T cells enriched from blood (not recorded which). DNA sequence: TGTGCCAGCAGCTTACGAGCAGCAGGGCCGGACAGCAATCAGCCCCAGCATTTT. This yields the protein CASSLRAAGPDSNQPQHF.